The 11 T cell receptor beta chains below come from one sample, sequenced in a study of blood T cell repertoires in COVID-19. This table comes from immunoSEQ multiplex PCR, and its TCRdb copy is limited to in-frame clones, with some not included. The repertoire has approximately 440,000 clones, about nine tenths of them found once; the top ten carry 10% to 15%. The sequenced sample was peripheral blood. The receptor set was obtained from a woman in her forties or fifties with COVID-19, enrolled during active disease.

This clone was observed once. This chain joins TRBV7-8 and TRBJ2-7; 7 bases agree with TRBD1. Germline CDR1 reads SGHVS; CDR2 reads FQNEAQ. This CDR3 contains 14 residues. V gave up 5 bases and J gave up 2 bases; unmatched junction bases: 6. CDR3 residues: CASSNPGTAYEQYF. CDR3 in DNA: TGTGCCAGCAGCAATCCCGGGACAGCCTACGAGCAGTACTTC.

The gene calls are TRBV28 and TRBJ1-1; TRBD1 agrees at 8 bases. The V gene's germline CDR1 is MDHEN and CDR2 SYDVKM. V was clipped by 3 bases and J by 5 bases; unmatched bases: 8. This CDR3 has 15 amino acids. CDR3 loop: CASSLQTGAGTEAFF. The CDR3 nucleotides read TGTGCCAGCAGTTTGCAGACAGGGGCGGGAACTGAAGCTTTCTTT.

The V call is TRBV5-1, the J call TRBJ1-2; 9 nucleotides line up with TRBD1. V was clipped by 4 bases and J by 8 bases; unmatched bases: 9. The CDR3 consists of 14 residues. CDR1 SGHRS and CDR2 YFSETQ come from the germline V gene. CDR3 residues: CASSPDRGVEGYTF. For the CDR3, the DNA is TGCGCCAGCAGCCCTGACAGGGGGGTAGAAGGCTACACCTTC.

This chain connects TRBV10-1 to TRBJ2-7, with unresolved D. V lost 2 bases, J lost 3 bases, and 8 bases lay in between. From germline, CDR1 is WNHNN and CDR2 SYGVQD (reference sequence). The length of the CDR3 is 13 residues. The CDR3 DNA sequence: TGCGCCAGCAGTGAGGGGCCTCTCTACGAGCAGTACTTC. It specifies CASSEGPLYEQYF.

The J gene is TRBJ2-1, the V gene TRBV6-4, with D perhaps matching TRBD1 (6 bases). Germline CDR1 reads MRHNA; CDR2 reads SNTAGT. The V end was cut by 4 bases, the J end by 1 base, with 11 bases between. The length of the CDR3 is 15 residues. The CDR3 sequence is CASSGQAGSYNEQFF. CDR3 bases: TGTGCCAGCAGTGGACAGGCAGGTTCCTACAATGAGCAGTTCTTC.

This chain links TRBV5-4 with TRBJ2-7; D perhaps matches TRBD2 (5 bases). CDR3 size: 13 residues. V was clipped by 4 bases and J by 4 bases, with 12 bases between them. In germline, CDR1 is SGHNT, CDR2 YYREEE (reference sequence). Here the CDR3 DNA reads TGTGCCAGCAGCGCGGGTTCCCTATACGAGCAGTACTTC. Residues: CASSAGSLYEQYF.

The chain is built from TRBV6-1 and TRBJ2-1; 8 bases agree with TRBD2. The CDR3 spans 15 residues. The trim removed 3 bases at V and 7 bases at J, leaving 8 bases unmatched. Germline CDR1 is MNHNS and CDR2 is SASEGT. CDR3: CASSDPSGLGNEQFF. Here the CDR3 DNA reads TGTGCCAGCAGTGACCCTAGCGGGCTGGGTAATGAGCAGTTCTTC.

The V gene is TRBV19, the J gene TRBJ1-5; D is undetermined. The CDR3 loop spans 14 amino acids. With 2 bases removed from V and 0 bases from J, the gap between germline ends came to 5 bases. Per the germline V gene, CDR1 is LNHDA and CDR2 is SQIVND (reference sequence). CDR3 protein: CASSIQASNQPQHF. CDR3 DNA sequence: TGTGCCAGTAGTATACAGGCTAGCAATCAGCCCCAGCATTTT.

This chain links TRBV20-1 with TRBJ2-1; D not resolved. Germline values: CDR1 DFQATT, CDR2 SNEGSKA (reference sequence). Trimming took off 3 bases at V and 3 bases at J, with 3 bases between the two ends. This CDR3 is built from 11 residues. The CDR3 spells CSASLYNEQFF. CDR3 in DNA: TGCAGTGCTAGCCTCTACAATGAGCAGTTCTTC.

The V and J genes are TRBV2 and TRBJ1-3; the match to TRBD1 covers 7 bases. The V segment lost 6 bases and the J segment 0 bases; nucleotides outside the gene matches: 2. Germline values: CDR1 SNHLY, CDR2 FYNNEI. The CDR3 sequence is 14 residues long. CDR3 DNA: TGTGCCAGCAGGGGACAGAACTCTGGAAACACCATATATTTT. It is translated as CASRGQNSGNTIYF.

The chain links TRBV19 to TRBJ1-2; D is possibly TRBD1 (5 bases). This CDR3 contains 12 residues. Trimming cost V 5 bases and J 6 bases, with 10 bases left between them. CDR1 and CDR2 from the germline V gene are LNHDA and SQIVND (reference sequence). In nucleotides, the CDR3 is TGTGCCAGTAGTGCCAGGGTAAATGGCTACACCTTC. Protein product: CASSARVNGYTF.